This entry lists 21 T cell receptor beta chains sequenced from one sample in a study of T cell responses to AZD1222 COVID-19 vaccine. This table comes from immunoSEQ multiplex PCR, and its TCRdb copy is limited to in-frame clones, with some not included. This sample has about 86,000 clones, with approximately 91% found just once. This specimen consisted of peripheral blood, obtained 28 days after the second AZD1222 dose. These receptors were obtained from an adult who received the AZD1222 COVID-19 vaccine.

This clone has just a few counts. The rearrangement joins TRBV29-1 to TRBJ1-1; no reliable D call. The CDR3 length is 14 residues. The germline CDR1 and CDR2 sequences are SQVTM and ANQGSEA. V lost 4 bases to trimming and J lost 3 bases, with 15 bases between them. The CDR3 loop is CSVGGYSPYTEAFF. CDR3 DNA sequence: TGCAGCGTTGGAGGTTACTCTCCTTACACTGAAGCTTTCTTT.

This chain links TRBV5-1 with TRBJ2-1; D may correspond to TRBD1 or TRBD2 (5 bases each). The CDR3 totals 14 residues. Trimming took off 5 bases at V and 9 bases at J, with 18 bases between the two ends. Per the germline V gene, CDR1 is SGHRS and CDR2 is YFSETQ. The CDR3 DNA follows: TGCGCCAGCAGAACCGGGACCGACGTCCGTGAGCAGTTCTTC. This encodes CASRTGTDVREQFF.

This chain uses TRBV20-1 with TRBJ2-3; TRBD2 aligns across 7 bases. V lost 3 bases, J lost 1 base, and 7 bases stayed unmatched. CDR3 length: 15 amino acids. From germline, CDR1 is DFQATT and CDR2 SNEGSKA (reference sequence). The CDR3 here is CSASRREFGTDTQYF. Written as DNA, the CDR3 is TGCAGTGCTAGTAGGCGGGAGTTCGGCACAGATACGCAGTATTTT.

The chain uses TRBV16 and TRBJ1-2; maybe TRBD1 (6 bases). V was clipped by 7 bases and J by 7 bases, with 13 bases between them. The germline V gene has CDR1 KGHSY and CDR2 FQNENV. The CDR3 has 12 residues. The CDR3 bases are TGTGCCAGCAAGGAGGGGGAACCTGGCTACACCTTC. It yields the protein CASKEGEPGYTF.

CDR3 sequence reads: CASSWDGAREQYF. The CDR3 DNA is TGCGCCAGCAGCTGGGACGGGGCGAGGGAGCAGTACTTC. The rearrangement links TRBV5-1 to TRBJ2-7; either TRBD1 or TRBD2 may supply D (5 bases each). Deletions cut 3 bases from V and 7 bases from J, with 14 bases between. CDR3 length: 13 amino acids. The germline gives CDR1 SGHRS, CDR2 YFSETQ.

The rearrangement uses TRBV6-2 or TRBV6-3 and TRBJ2-2; 13 bases map to TRBD2. The CDR3 is made up of 18 amino acids. The J segment lost 7 bases and the V segment lost 6 bases, leaving 14 bases of the junction unmatched. The germline V gene encodes CDR1 MNHEY and CDR2 SVGEGT. The CDR3 region has the DNA TGTGCCAGCAGCCGCTCCCCGGGACTAGCGGGATCGGACGGGGAGCTGTTTTTT. Encoded protein: CASSRSPGLAGSDGELFF.

This clone has just a few counts. The J gene is TRBJ2-2, the V gene TRBV5-4, with D possibly matching TRBD1 (6 bases). V lost 4 bases, J lost 0 bases, and 10 bases lay in between. The germline CDR1 and CDR2 sequences are SGHNT and YYREEE (reference sequence). This CDR3 has 15 residues. CDR3: CASSTGTTNTGELFF. CDR3 DNA: TGTGCCAGCAGCACAGGGACCACGAACACCGGGGAGCTGTTTTTT.

The genes are TRBV7-9 and TRBJ1-5, with D unclear. With 2 bases removed from V and 0 bases from J, the gap between germline ends came to 11 bases. The CDR3 covers 16 residues. The germline V gene has CDR1 SEHNR and CDR2 FQNEAQ (reference sequence). CDR3 sequence (DNA): TGTGCCAGCAGCTTATATGGAGGGCTTAGCAATCAGCCCCAGCATTTT. Its translation: CASSLYGGLSNQPQHF.

The V call is TRBV18, the J call TRBJ2-7, with D perhaps given as TRBD1 or TRBD2 (6 bases each). Germline lookup yields CDR1 KGHSH and CDR2 LQKENI. Trimming stripped 6 bases from V and 1 base from J, with 16 bases between. The CDR3 covers 15 residues. The chain's CDR3 is CASSQDRGGSYEQYF. CDR3 bases: TGTGCCAGCTCCCAGGATAGAGGGGGGTCCTACGAGCAGTACTTC. Looking up the rest from reference TRBV18 and TRBJ2-7 gives the full variable domain: NAGVMQNPRHLVRRRGQEARLRCSPMKGHSHVYWYRQLPEEGLKFMVYLQKENIIDESGMPKERFSAEFPKEGPSILRIQQVVRGDSAAYFCASSQDRGGSYEQYFGPGTRLTVT.

The chain is built from TRBV7-2 and TRBJ2-7, with D perhaps being TRBD1 or TRBD2 (5 bases each). The germline V gene encodes CDR1 SGHTA and CDR2 FQGNSA. Between the trimmed V and J ends, which lost 6 bases and 1 base, there was a span of 10 bases. The CDR3 is 13 residues long. The CDR3 coding sequence is TGTGCCAGCAGTGGGGACCAATCCTACGAGCAGTACTTC. Translation: CASSGDQSYEQYF.

The chain joins TRBV30 to TRBJ1-1; D unresolved. The V end was cut by 3 bases, the J end by 5 bases, with 16 bases between. Germline V gives CDR1 GTSNPN, CDR2 SVGIG (reference sequence). This CDR3 is 14 amino acids long. This CDR3 is CAWRSPLRSTEAFF. The CDR3, as DNA: TGTGCCTGGAGGTCTCCTCTTAGAAGTACTGAAGCTTTCTTT.

This clone was seen a handful of times. The chain joins TRBV25-1 to TRBJ2-1; 9 nucleotides line up with TRBD1. Germline CDR1 MGHDK, CDR2 SYGVNS. The CDR3 extends over 15 amino acids. Losses at the gene ends were 3 bases for V and 4 bases for J; bases not matched to a gene: 4. This chain's CDR3 is CASSESGTGYNEQFF. In DNA form, the CDR3 reads TGTGCCAGCAGTGAGTCCGGGACAGGGTACAATGAGCAGTTCTTC.

This sequence joins TRBV5-1 and TRBJ1-2; tentative D call: TRBD1 (6 bases). Trimming pared 4 bases from V and 0 bases from J, leaving 19 bases between. The germline V gene has CDR1 SGHRS and CDR2 YFSETQ. The CDR3 consists of 17 residues. CDR3 sequence: CASSAGPQGQTNYGYTF. In DNA form, the CDR3 reads TGCGCCAGCAGCGCGGGCCCCCAGGGGCAGACTAACTATGGCTACACCTTC.

The chain has TRBV7-9 and TRBJ1-1; the D gene is possibly TRBD1 (5 bases). Trimming took 4 bases from V and 2 from J, leaving 14 bases between them. The CDR3 spans 15 residues. The germline V gene has CDR1 SEHNR and CDR2 FQNEAQ (reference sequence). As DNA, the CDR3 is TGTGCCAGCAGCTCAGCCGCGGGGGTAAACACTGAAGCTTTCTTT. Its translation: CASSSAAGVNTEAFF.

The rearrangement uses TRBV19 and TRBJ1-1; D unresolved. The CDR3 runs to 13 residues. V lost 5 bases and J lost 1, with 8 bases in between. Germline CDR1 reads LNHDA; CDR2 reads SQIVND (reference sequence). The CDR3 DNA reads TGTGCCAGTAGTTACGCGACGAACACTGAAGCTTTCTTT. It is translated as CASSYATNTEAFF.

The V call is TRBV29-1, the J call TRBJ1-2, with 10 bases that match TRBD1. Germline assignment: CDR1 SQVTM and CDR2 ANQGSEA. CDR3 length: 13 amino acids. Losses at the gene ends were 6 bases for V and 5 bases for J; bases not matched to a gene: 6. The CDR3 nucleotides are TGCAGCGTAGAGGGACAGGGGCGGTATGGCTACACCTTC. Translation gives CSVEGQGRYGYTF.

The chain uses TRBV7-8 and TRBJ1-5, with unresolved D. The CDR3 loop spans 12 amino acids. From germline, CDR1 is SGHVS and CDR2 FQNEAQ. The ends were cut back, 5 bases at V and 6 bases at J, with 8 bases in the middle. The CDR3 here is CASSPPSQPQHF. The CDR3 DNA follows: TGTGCCAGCAGCCCCCCCAGTCAGCCCCAGCATTTT.

This chain links TRBV10-3 with TRBJ1-5; 7 nucleotides align to TRBD1. Germline CDR1 and CDR2: ENHRY and SYGVKD. The CDR3 runs 11 residues. The V segment lost 10 bases and the J segment 4 bases; nucleotides outside the gene matches: 1. The CDR3 DNA reads TGTGCCAAACAGGGGAATCAGCCCCAGCATTTT. Encoded protein: CAKQGNQPQHF.

In the case of this clone: The sample carries other DNA sequences with the same CDR3. V gene TRBV29-1 combines with J gene TRBJ1-5; weak D call: TRBD1 (6 bases). Germline loops: CDR1 SQVTM, CDR2 ANQGSEA. V dropped 7 bases and J dropped 0 bases, with 10 bases sitting between them. The CDR3 has 13 residues. Here the CDR3 reads CSAGQNSNQPQHF. DNA for the CDR3: TGCAGCGCTGGACAGAATAGCAATCAGCCCCAGCATTTT.

The chain recombines TRBV7-9 with TRBJ2-7, with D perhaps being TRBD1 or TRBD2 (5 bases each). The CDR3 runs 16 residues. Germline V gene lookup returns CDR1 SEHNR and CDR2 FQNEAQ (reference sequence). Trimming shortened V by 1 base and J by 3 bases, and 16 bases separated the two germline ends. The CDR3 loop reads CASSLGDRPGVYEQYF. CDR3 in DNA: TGTGCCAGCAGCTTAGGGGACCGACCAGGCGTCTACGAGCAGTACTTC. Variable domain in full (rest from reference TRBV7-9 and TRBJ2-7): DTGVSQNPRHKITKRGQNVTFRCDPISEHNRLYWYRQTLGQGPEFLTYFQNEAQLEKSRLLSDRFSAERPKGSFSTLEIQRTEQGDSAMYLCASSLGDRPGVYEQYFGPGTRLTVT.

The chain is built from TRBV5-4 and TRBJ1-4; perhaps TRBD1 as D (5 bases). Germline values: CDR1 SGHNT, CDR2 YYREEE (reference sequence). CDR3 size: 12 residues. Trimming removed 4 bases from V and 4 bases from J, with 5 bases in between. As DNA, the CDR3 is TGTGCCAGCAGCAGGGGTAATGAAAAACTGTTTTTT. It is translated as CASSRGNEKLFF.